The rows below give T cell receptor beta chains drawn from one sample of a study of blood T cell repertoires in COVID-19. Sequencing used immunoSEQ multiplex PCR; TCRdb keeps in-frame clones, though not all of them. The sample consists of about 120,000 clones, around four fifths of them appearing once. Sequences were obtained from peripheral blood. The receptors derive from a man of 80 years or more with active or convalescent COVID-19. CDR3s include the opening cysteine and the closing phenylalanine or tryptophan. D genes are given only for firm matches. Size tells how often a clone was seen (once, few, many) or the class of an expanded clone, and some rows leave it out.

j_call d_call v_call clone_size cdr3_nt cdr3_aa
TRBJ2-2 TRBD2 TRBV10-1 NA TGCGCCAGCAGTGTAAGGCGGGGGGGCGCCAACACCGGGGAGCTGTTTTTT CASSVRRGGANTGELFF
TRBJ1-2 NA TRBV7-9 once TGTGCCAGCAGCTTAGGTCCGGGGGGCTATGGCTACACCTTC CASSLGPGGYGYTF
TRBJ2-2 NA TRBV11-2 few TGTGCCAGCAGCTCCCGGAGCGCCGGGGAGCTGTTTTTT CASSSRSAGELFF
TRBJ2-7 NA TRBV7-8 NA TGTGCCAGCAGCCTTGGGTCAGGCGACAGGTACGAGCAGTACTTC CASSLGSGDRYEQYF
TRBJ2-7 TRBD1 TRBV18 NA TGTGCCAGCTCACCACCGATTGGACAGGGAACCTACGAGCAGTACTTC CASSPPIGQGTYEQYF
TRBJ2-5 TRBD2 TRBV3-1/TRBV3-2 once TGTGCCAGCCGCCGCGGGGGGAGGGAAGAGACCCAGTACTTC CASRRGGREETQYF
TRBJ2-2 NA TRBV14 NA TGTGCCAGCAGCCAAGCTACGACCGGGGAGCTGTTTTTT CASSQATTGELFF
TRBJ2-1 TRBD2 TRBV5-1 NA TGCGCCAGCAAAGAGCGGGGGATCTACAATGAGCAGTTCTTC CASKERGIYNEQFF
TRBJ2-3 NA TRBV28 NA TGTGCCAGCAGTTTTCCGCAGGGTGGCACAGATACGCAGTATTTT CASSFPQGGTDTQYF
TRBJ2-5 NA TRBV3-1/TRBV3-2 NA TGTGCCAGCAATCGCAGACAAGAGACCCAGTACTTC CASNRRQETQYF
TRBJ1-2 NA TRBV3-1/TRBV3-2 NA TGTGCCAGCAGCCAAGTAAAGGACAGACGGTTTTATGGCTACACCTTC CASSQVKDRRFYGYTF
TRBJ1-5 NA TRBV19 NA TGTGCCAGTAGTATAGATCAGAACAGCTATCAGCCCCAGCATTTT CASSIDQNSYQPQHF
TRBJ2-3 NA TRBV3-1/TRBV3-2 NA TGTGCCAGCAGCCAATCAGGGGCAGATACGCAGTATTTT CASSQSGADTQYF
TRBJ1-6 NA TRBV5-1 NA TGCGCCAGCAGCTTCACAGGGAACTGGAATTCACCCCTCCACTTT CASSFTGNWNSPLHF
TRBJ1-2 NA TRBV27 NA TGTGCCAGCAGCTCCGGGTCTCTGAGGCTAGGCTACACCTTC CASSSGSLRLGYTF
TRBJ2-3 TRBD2 TRBV10-3 NA TGTGCCATCAGTGAGTCACAGCGGGGGGGCACAGATACGCAGTATTTT CAISESQRGGTDTQYF
TRBJ1-6 NA TRBV7-8 NA TGTGCCAGCAGCTTCCTCGAAGGCGGTTCACCCCTCCACTTT CASSFLEGGSPLHF
TRBJ1-4 TRBD1 TRBV28 NA TGTGCCAGCAGTTCAATGACAGGGTGGGATGAAAAACTGTTTTTT CASSSMTGWDEKLFF
TRBJ1-3 NA TRBV18 once TGTGCCAGCTCACCACCGGGGCGGTCCTCTGGAAACACCATATATTTT CASSPPGRSSGNTIYF
TRBJ2-7 NA TRBV15 NA TGTGCCACCAGCAGAGATAGATCGACCTACGAGCAGTACTTC CATSRDRSTYEQYF
TRBJ1-1 NA TRBV6-5 NA TGTGCCAGCAGTTACGGAGAGGTTGCTTTCTTT CASSYGEVAFF
TRBJ2-7 TRBD1 TRBV27 NA TGTGCCAGCAGGTTCAGGGGGACCTACGAGCAGTACTTC CASRFRGTYEQYF
TRBJ1-2 TRBD1 TRBV19 NA TGTGCCAGTAGTCCCGACAGGGGTAACTATGGCTACACCTTC CASSPDRGNYGYTF
TRBJ1-5 NA TRBV19 NA TGTGCCAGTAGTACCACTGGCAATCAGCCCCAGCATTTT CASSTTGNQPQHF
TRBJ2-7 TRBD1 TRBV11-2 NA TGTGCCAGCAGCTACCGGGACAGGGGTCCCTACGAGCAGTACTTC CASSYRDRGPYEQYF
TRBJ2-3 NA TRBV5-1 NA TGCGCCAGCAGCTTTTGGGGCCCCGATACGCAGTATTTT CASSFWGPDTQYF
TRBJ1-1 NA TRBV12-3/TRBV12-4 NA TGTGCCAGCGCCAGGCGGGGGAACACTGAAGCTTTCTTT CASARRGNTEAFF
TRBJ1-2 NA TRBV7-2 NA TGTGCCAGCAGCTTCAAGAGTGAAGCTAACTATGGCTACACCTTC CASSFKSEANYGYTF
TRBJ2-7 NA TRBV14 NA TGTGCCAGCAGTCCTGATCTAGGTTACGAGCAGTACTTC CASSPDLGYEQYF
TRBJ1-2 TRBD1 TRBV6-5 few TGTGCCAGCAGTATTGGGACAGGGGGATCTAATGGCTACACCTTC CASSIGTGGSNGYTF
TRBJ2-2 NA TRBV2 NA TGTGCCAGCAGGGAGACTACGAACACCGGGGAGCTGTTTTTT CASRETTNTGELFF
TRBJ1-6 NA TRBV9 NA TGTGCCAGCAGCGTAGGGGGGGAGGTGTCACCCCTCCACTTT CASSVGGEVSPLHF
TRBJ2-1 NA TRBV21-1 NA TGTGCCAGCAGCAAAGTGGCGGGGGACTACAATGAGCAGTTCTTC CASSKVAGDYNEQFF
TRBJ2-1 NA TRBV29-1 NA TGCAGCGCCAAGGGGGGGAGCTCCTACAATGAGCAGTTCTTC CSAKGGSSYNEQFF
TRBJ1-2 NA TRBV3-1/TRBV3-2 NA TGTGCCAGCAGCCAAGAGGGGGGAGGTCCCTATGGCTACACCTTC CASSQEGGGPYGYTF
TRBJ2-2 NA TRBV9 NA TGTGCCAGCAGCGTAGCTCTGGGCCCCGGGGAGCTGTTTTTT CASSVALGPGELFF
TRBJ1-2 NA TRBV18 NA TGTGCCAGCTCTCGTGACAGATCGGGTGGTGGCTACACCTTC CASSRDRSGGGYTF
TRBJ1-2 NA TRBV6-5 NA TGTGCCAGCAGGTCTTACTATGGCTACACCTTC CASRSYYGYTF
TRBJ1-1 TRBD1 TRBV6-5 NA TGTGCCAGTCACAGGGGGAACACTGAAGCTTTCTTT CASHRGNTEAFF
TRBJ2-2 NA TRBV6-5 NA TGTGCCAGCAGTTACTCGAGGGACTCTAACACCGGGGAGCTGTTTTTT CASSYSRDSNTGELFF
TRBJ1-4 NA TRBV29-1 once TGCAGCGTCCTGGACAGTAATGAAAAACTGTTTTTT CSVLDSNEKLFF
TRBJ2-5 NA TRBV6-5 NA TGTGCCAGCAGTTGGGTCTCGCGGGAGACCCAGTACTTC CASSWVSRETQYF
TRBJ1-3 NA TRBV5-4 NA TGTGCCAGCAGCGCCTCCACAGGGTATGGAAACACCATATATTTT CASSASTGYGNTIYF
TRBJ2-3 TRBD2 TRBV9 NA TGTGCCAGCAGCGTAGCAACGACTAGCCGTAGCACAGATACGCAGTATTTT CASSVATTSRSTDTQYF
TRBJ1-5 NA TRBV19 NA TGTGCCAGTAAGGGGGGGAACAGCAATCAGCCCCAGCATTTT CASKGGNSNQPQHF
TRBJ2-3 TRBD2 TRBV19 few TGTGCCAGTAGTATGACTAGCGGATTAACTAGCACAGATACGCAGTATTTT CASSMTSGLTSTDTQYF
TRBJ1-2 NA TRBV10-3 NA TGTGCCATCAGGTTCTCAGGGGATTATGGCTACACCTTC CAIRFSGDYGYTF
TRBJ1-3 NA TRBV4-3 NA TGCGCCAGCAGCCAAGATATGTGGGGGGTAGGTGGAAACACCATATATTTT CASSQDMWGVGGNTIYF
TRBJ2-7 NA TRBV19 NA TGTGCCAGTAGTATTGACAAGAGTTACGAGCAGTACTTC CASSIDKSYEQYF
TRBJ1-3 TRBD1 TRBV4-3 NA TGCGCCAGCAGCCAAGTCTACTACAGGGGTACGTCTGGAAACACCATATATTTT CASSQVYYRGTSGNTIYF
TRBJ1-2 NA TRBV19 NA TGTGCCAGTAGTATAACCCAGGGGCTTGGCTACACCTTC CASSITQGLGYTF
TRBJ2-7 TRBD1 TRBV9 once TGTGCCAGCAGCACCGACAGGGGAACCGAGCAGTACTTC CASSTDRGTEQYF
TRBJ2-3 TRBD1 TRBV28 NA TGTGCCAGCAGTTTGTGGGCCGGGACAGGCTTCACAATGACGCAGTATTTT CASSLWAGTGFTMTQYF
TRBJ1-5 TRBD1 TRBV5-6 NA TGTGCCAGCAGCTTGGGCCCTCCAACAGGGGGTAGCAATCAGCCCCAGCATTTT CASSLGPPTGGSNQPQHF
TRBJ2-7 TRBD2 TRBV28 once TGTGCCAGCAGTTTACGAGGCGGGGGGGGCGGCGAGCAGTACTTC CASSLRGGGGGEQYF